This is a list of T cell receptor beta chains from one sample in a study of beta chain features in type 1 diabetes. Clones were sequenced by immunoSEQ multiplex PCR, and TCRdb holds only the in-frame ones, with some missing. The sample lists 200,000 to 300,000 clones, over 65% occurring once. The sample taken for sequencing was naive CD4+ T cells from blood. These receptor sequences come from a man aged 25-40 years in good health. The CDR3 runs from the conserved cysteine through the conserved F or W.

TRBJ1-2 TRBV25-1 CASSGGHGPRLMAGYTF
TRBJ2-3 TRBV30 CAWGKRVRDTQYF
TRBJ2-1 TRBV20-1 CSARDKREQFF
TRBJ2-7 TRBV29-1 CSVGTRRGDYEQYF
TRBJ1-1 TRBV30 CAWSTDRGVEAFF
TRBJ2-7 TRBV29-1 CSVGTGGNEQYF
TRBJ2-5 TRBV7-9 CASSRGQLETQYF
TRBJ2-7 TRBV29-1 CSGSGTNYEQYF
TRBJ2-1 TRBV11-2 CASSLATSTYNEQFF
TRBJ1-1 TRBV15 CATSPQLDTEAFF
TRBJ1-1 TRBV30 CAWIRATNTEAFF
TRBJ1-4 TRBV10-3 CAIIGGQRGRGEKLFF
TRBJ2-5 TRBV10-3 CAISGTGGDGTQYF
TRBJ2-1 TRBV4-1 CASRWTGDNEQFF
TRBJ2-7 TRBV7-2 CASSPTPGGSYEQYF
TRBJ1-4 TRBV5-1 CASRKDSSNEKLFF
TRBJ2-5 TRBV9 CASSVDRVETQYF
TRBJ2-3 TRBV6-5 CASSRQGSTDTQYF
TRBJ2-1 TRBV6-6 CASRAYNEQFF
TRBJ2-7 TRBV27 CASSSRSYEQYF
TRBJ2-3 TRBV7-2 CASSSLLLAGITDTQYF
TRBJ2-1 TRBV30 CAWRGFRGTSYNEQFF
TRBJ1-6 TRBV7-9 CASSPQGRNSPLHF
TRBJ2-3 TRBV13 CASSSRVGDTQYF
TRBJ2-3 TRBV10-3 CAISDGLGGTDTQYF
TRBJ1-2 TRBV6-5 CASSAYRGLGGYTF
TRBJ1-5 TRBV30 CAWSAGRGGLGPQHF
TRBJ2-7 TRBV25-1 CASSEWKGREQYF
TRBJ2-7 TRBV5-1 CASSSTGSSSYEQYF
TRBJ1-1 TRBV6-6 CASSQTQRRSTEAFF
TRBJ2-3 TRBV29-1 CSVGGRVTDTQYF
TRBJ1-1 TRBV29-1 CSVGYGNTEAFF
TRBJ2-3 TRBV4-2 CASSHAETGVKATQYF
TRBJ2-3 TRBV30 CAWSAGTRGTQPTDTQYF
TRBJ2-2 TRBV6-5 CASKIGGGNTGELFF
TRBJ1-1 TRBV30 CAWKSWGMAEAFF
TRBJ2-1 TRBV7-2 CASSPNGTSGYNEQFF
TRBJ2-7 TRBV7-2 CASSFRSGAGQGSYEQYF
TRBJ2-1 TRBV18 CASSPPGTRYNEQFF
TRBJ1-1 TRBV7-9 CASSLSNTEAFF
TRBJ1-2 TRBV7-7 CASSRPADGYTF
TRBJ2-5 TRBV5-1 CASSLAGLAMETQYF
TRBJ2-1 TRBV29-1 CSVEVAFQQFF
TRBJ2-5 TRBV6-5 CASSRGQGPETQYF
TRBJ2-3 TRBV18 CASSQGGDTQYF
TRBJ1-2 TRBV6-4 CASKEQGGRGGYTF
TRBJ2-7 TRBV15 CATSRARGGFAYEQYF
TRBJ2-2 TRBV9 CASSVGPDGGELFF